These T cell receptor beta chains were read from a single sample in a study of cytomegalovirus exposure and HLA in healthy donors. Libraries were prepared by immunoSEQ multiplex PCR; TCRdb keeps only in-frame clonotypes and omits some of them. The sample yields roughly 190,000 clones, 81% seen once. The source material was PBMCs. The receptors here all came from a man aged 50 or older in good health and CMV-seronegative. Both conserved end residues are part of each CDR3. D genes are given only for firm matches.

>12|TRBJ1-2|TRBV11-3|-
CAPGGANYGYTF
>15|TRBJ1-2|TRBV6-1|TRBD1
CASSGPGQGHYGYTF
>14|TRBJ2-7|TRBV10-3|-
CAISSETGHLEQYF
>13|TRBJ2-3|TRBV7-2|-
CASSSRNTDTQYF
>14|TRBJ2-7|TRBV4-1|-
CASSQVRGSYEQYF
>14|TRBJ2-5|TRBV6-5|TRBD1
CASKRDSWRETQYF
>15|TRBJ2-3|TRBV6-5|-
CASSVPGYSTDTQYF
>14|TRBJ2-3|TRBV7-9|TRBD1
CASSPDRQADTQYF
>20|TRBJ2-6|TRBV9|TRBD2
CASSVATGRTSGSGANVLTF
>16|TRBJ1-5|TRBV4-1|TRBD1
CASSQDEGQYNQPQHF
>13|TRBJ1-1|TRBV7-3|-
CASSPSRDTEAFF
>14|TRBJ1-2|TRBV6-5|-
CASSYSQGNYGYTF
>13|TRBJ2-7|TRBV9|-
CASSAPTGNEQYF
>14|TRBJ2-6|TRBV6-1|-
CASSYPSGANVLTF
>15|TRBJ2-4|TRBV5-8|TRBD1
CASSGGQGMENIQYF
>13|TRBJ1-2|TRBV7-6|-
CASSFSQGDGYTF
>14|TRBJ1-5|TRBV18|-
CASSPPDSNQPQHF
>13|TRBJ2-3|TRBV6-1|-
CASRLGGANTQYF
>15|TRBJ2-3|TRBV7-4|-
CASSLAAGRTDTQYF
>12|TRBJ2-7|TRBV27|TRBD1
CASAEQGAEQYF
>14|TRBJ2-3|TRBV5-1|-
CASSPSGVTDTQYF
>14|TRBJ1-1|TRBV5-1|-
CASSLERVATEAFF
>17|TRBJ2-6|TRBV4-1|TRBD1
CASSQRYTGDGANVLTF
>14|TRBJ1-2|TRBV19|-
CASRTRDGVYGYTF
>13|TRBJ1-6|TRBV18|TRBD1
CASSDDRGSPLHF